The clone carrying this T cell receptor beta chain has a single count. The data belong to a study of blood T cell repertoires in COVID-19. The wider study: The United States, Italy and Spain provided the acute and convalescent COVID-19 samples. T cells, B-cell-depleted T cells, or PBMCs provided the cDNA or gDNA that served as material.

Germline assignment: CDR1 MNHEY and CDR2 SVGAGI. The CDR3 is 15 amino acids. J was trimmed by 4 bases and V by 7 bases; bases with no gene match: 12. Authors' analysis steps: How many nucleated cells were present was estimated from reference gene primer amplification. Method: immunoSEQ multiplex PCR; TCRdb's copy keeps in-frame clones and lacks some. V and J calls plus clone size are reproduced from that table; the DNA served to infer D and trimming. The data contain 150,000 to 200,000 clones, roughly nine tenths of them singletons. Input material: peripheral blood. This chain links TRBV6-5 with TRBJ1-2; 7 nucleotides align to TRBD1. The source is a man in his 60s with active or convalescent COVID-19. The CDR3 bases are TGTGCCAGCACCCTCCCGTTACAGGGGAGCTATGGCTACACCTTC. Protein: CASTLPLQGSYGYTF.